The 28 T cell receptor beta chains given below trace back to one sample, sequenced in a study of CD8+ T cells in alopecia areata. Treatment indicated: oral pan-JAK inhibitor, 5-10 mg twice daily. TCR sequencing used cDNA made by reverse transcription of extracted RNA. Measured with immunoSEQ multiplex PCR; TCRdb has only the in-frame clones, and not every one. The sample shows 150,000 to 200,000 clones, 40% to 65% of them seen only once. The source material was CD8+ T cells sorted from blood, sampled at approximately week 51, from a patient treated with tofacitinib. Receptors originate from a human donor with alopecia areata.

V gene TRBV6-4 combines with J gene TRBJ2-1; D could derive from TRBD1 or TRBD2 (5 bases each). Germline V lookup: CDR1 MRHNA, CDR2 SNTAGT. The CDR3 consists of 15 residues. Trimming left V 3 bases short and J 0 bases short, with 9 bases between. Here the CDR3 DNA reads TGTGCCAGCAGTGAGGGGGAGAGCTCCTACAATGAGCAGTTCTTC. It yields the protein CASSEGESSYNEQFF.

V gene TRBV19 combines with J gene TRBJ2-7, with 10 bases fitting TRBD1. V gave up 2 bases and J gave up 6 bases; unmatched junction bases: 7. The CDR3 sequence is 15 residues long. Germline V gene lookup returns CDR1 LNHDA and CDR2 SQIVND (reference sequence). In DNA, the CDR3 is TGTGCCAGTAGTATACACGGACAGGGGGAAGGCGAGCAGTACTTC. It yields the protein CASSIHGQGEGEQYF.

Note on this clone: At one of its ends the junction is not consistent with the germline gene, which may arise from a read error. V and J are TRBV27 and TRBJ2-4; D may match TRBD1 or TRBD2 (5 bases each). Germline CDR1 MNHEY, CDR2 SMNVEV (reference sequence). The CDR3 is 15 residues long. This chain's CDR3 is CASSLSTGPKNIQYF. CDR3 DNA: TGTGCCAGCAGTTTATCGACGGGGCCCAAGAACATTCAGTACTTC.

This clone was counted a few times. This sequence joins TRBV10-3 and TRBJ2-7, with D perhaps TRBD1 (6 bases). The CDR3 extends over 13 amino acids. V shed 11 bases and J shed 6 bases, with 20 bases lying between them. Germline V gene sequence: CDR1 ENHRY, CDR2 SYGVKD. The CDR3 reads CALSGEVTSEQYF. The CDR3 DNA sequence: TGTGCCCTCTCAGGGGAAGTTACCTCCGAGCAGTACTTC.

This clone was seen a few times. The V gene is TRBV29-1, the J gene TRBJ2-7; no clear D gene. The CDR3 is made up of 12 amino acids. Germline CDR1 and CDR2: SQVTM and ANQGSEA. The V end was cut by 4 bases, the J end by 2 bases, with 9 bases between. The CDR3 loop is CSVVVRPYEQYF. The CDR3, as DNA: TGCAGCGTTGTGGTCAGACCCTACGAGCAGTACTTC.

This clone was picked up a small number of times. This rearrangement joins TRBV5-6 to TRBJ1-5; no definite D call. Germline CDR1 is SGHDT and CDR2 is YYEEEE. The CDR3 sequence is 14 residues long. V was clipped by 2 bases and J by 0 bases, with 6 bases between them. The CDR3 DNA sequence: TGTGCCAGCAGCTTTGGGGATAGCAATCAGCCCCAGCATTTT. Its protein is CASSFGDSNQPQHF.

This chain links TRBV5-1 with TRBJ2-7; D may correspond to TRBD1 or TRBD2 (6 bases each). There are 14 residues in the CDR3. V lost 3 bases and J lost 6, with 16 bases in between. Germline lookup yields CDR1 SGHRS and CDR2 YFSETQ. The CDR3 sequence: CASSYGGGGGEQYF. Written as DNA, the CDR3 is TGCGCCAGCAGCTACGGGGGCGGAGGAGGCGAGCAGTACTTC. The variable domain in full, completed from reference TRBV5-1 and TRBJ2-7, reads KAGVTQTPRYLIKTRGQQVTLSCSPISGHRSVSWYQQTPGQGLQFLFEYFSETQRNKGNFPGRFSGRQFSNSRSEMNVSTLELGDSALYLCASSYGGGGGEQYFGPGTRLTVT.

The chain couples TRBV5-1 to TRBJ2-3; D unresolved. V was shortened by 4 bases and J by 3 bases, with 15 bases between the two germline ends. CDR3 size: 15 residues. Germline V gives CDR1 SGHRS, CDR2 YFSETQ. In DNA, the CDR3 is TGCGCCAGCAGCCCCTTTACATCAGTGACAGATACGCAGTATTTT. Translating it yields CASSPFTSVTDTQYF.

This chain joins TRBV5-1 and TRBJ2-7, with unresolved D. The germline gives CDR1 SGHRS, CDR2 YFSETQ. The CDR3 has 15 amino acids. V gave up 3 bases and J gave up 1 base, with 14 bases separating them. CDR3: CASSSTGSASYEQYF. In DNA form, the CDR3 reads TGCGCCAGCAGCTCCACCGGGTCTGCTTCCTACGAGCAGTACTTC. The variable domain in full, with the rest retrieved from reference TRBV5-1 and TRBJ2-7, is KAGVTQTPRYLIKTRGQQVTLSCSPISGHRSVSWYQQTPGQGLQFLFEYFSETQRNKGNFPGRFSGRQFSNSRSEMNVSTLELGDSALYLCASSSTGSASYEQYFGPGTRLTVT.

The chain employs TRBV6-5 and TRBJ2-3; possible D gene TRBD2, 6 bases. This CDR3 is 13 amino acids long. With 10 bases removed from V and 0 bases from J, the gap between germline ends came to 11 bases. Germline-derived CDR1 and CDR2 are MNHEY and SVGAGI. CDR3 in amino acids: CATIGGSTDTQYF. CDR3 sequence (DNA): TGTGCCACCATAGGAGGGAGCACAGATACGCAGTATTTT.

This clone turned up a few times. The rearrangement links TRBV2 to TRBJ2-2; TRBD1 agrees at 7 bases. Germline V gene sequence: CDR1 SNHLY, CDR2 FYNNEI. V shed 6 bases and J 0 bases; nucleotides not matched to a gene: 1. The CDR3 length is 14 residues. CDR3: CASRGQSNTGELFF. The CDR3 region has the DNA TGTGCCAGCAGGGGACAGTCGAACACCGGGGAGCTGTTTTTT.

This chain connects TRBV9 to TRBJ1-1; D gene unclear. The germline CDR1 and CDR2 sequences are SGDLS and YYNGEE. Trimming took 4 bases from V and 1 from J, leaving 8 bases between them. The CDR3 is 13 amino acids. CDR3 sequence: CASSPGTNTEAFF. In DNA, the CDR3 is TGTGCCAGCAGCCCCGGTACGAACACTGAAGCTTTCTTT.

The gene calls are TRBV7-8 and TRBJ2-3, with unresolved D. Germline CDR1 is SGHVS and CDR2 is FQNEAQ. V was pared by 5 bases and J by 4 bases, with 10 bases between. The CDR3 has 13 amino acids. The CDR3 nucleotides are TGTGCCAGCAGCACTAAGTCCGCAGATACGCAGTATTTT. Protein: CASSTKSADTQYF.

The rearrangement joins TRBV7-8 to TRBJ2-5; D gene unclear. The CDR3 is made up of 15 amino acids. The germline CDR1 and CDR2 sequences are SGHVS and FQNEAQ. Trimming left V 7 bases short and J 5 bases short, with 20 bases between. The CDR3 coding sequence is TGTGCCAGCAACCCGGACCGACCCGGTTTCGAGACCCAGTACTTC. Translation: CASNPDRPGFETQYF.

This rearrangement joins TRBV30 to TRBJ2-7, with TRBD2 matching 9 bases. The V and J ends lost 3 bases and 3 bases, in that order; junction bases with no gene match: 3. The CDR3 runs 13 residues. Germline V lookup: CDR1 GTSNPN, CDR2 SVGIG (reference sequence). CDR3 sequence (DNA): TGTGCCTGGAGCGTTAGCGGGGGCTACGAGCAGTACTTC. Translation: CAWSVSGGYEQYF. Using reference TRBV30 and TRBJ2-7 for the parts outside the CDR3, the full variable domain is SQTIHQWPATLVQPVGSPLSLECTVEGTSNPNLYWYRQAAGRGLQLLFYSVGIGQISSEVPQNLSASRPQDRQFILSSKKLLLSDSGFYLCAWSVSGGYEQYFGPGTRLTVT.

Concerning this clone: The junction shows a germline mismatch at one end, possibly a read error. V and J are TRBV25-1 and TRBJ2-1, with a tentative D call TRBD2 (7 bases). Germline CDR1 reads MGHDK; CDR2 reads SYGVNS. This CDR3 contains 12 residues. The CDR3: CASSELGGGPVF. The CDR3 bases are TGTGCCAGCAGTGAATTGGGAGGGGGGCCGGTCTTC.

This chain links TRBV29-1 with TRBJ1-1; D gene ambiguous. The CDR3 consists of 10 residues. V was clipped by 5 bases and J by 5 bases, with 6 bases between them. CDR1 and CDR2 (germline): SQVTM, ANQGSEA. The CDR3 spells CSVRRTEAFF. Written as DNA, the CDR3 is TGCAGCGTTAGGAGGACTGAAGCTTTCTTT.

The rearrangement links TRBV2 to TRBJ1-6; TRBD1 might be the D (5 bases). Trimming pared 1 base from V and 8 bases from J, leaving 12 bases between. There are 15 residues in the CDR3. Per germline, CDR1 SNHLY and CDR2 FYNNEI. CDR3 coding DNA: TGTGCCAGCAGTGAAGGAGGGACCGCCTATTCACCCCTCCACTTT. Protein sequence: CASSEGGTAYSPLHF.

The rearrangement links TRBV6-5 to TRBJ2-5; D possibly corresponds to TRBD1 (6 bases). The CDR3 extends over 16 amino acids. The germline V gene encodes CDR1 MNHEY and CDR2 SVGAGI. Between the trimmed V and J ends, which lost 0 bases and 5 bases, there was a span of 16 bases. CDR3 residues: CASSYSLAGEGETQYF. CDR3 nucleotide sequence: TGTGCCAGCAGTTACTCCCTGGCAGGGGAAGGTGAGACCCAGTACTTC.

The chain has TRBV4-1 and TRBJ1-4, with D unclear. The V and J ends lost 4 bases and 5 bases respectively, with 8 bases between them. The germline V gene has CDR1 MGHRA and CDR2 YSYEKL. The CDR3 runs to 13 residues. CDR3 loop: CASSLLRNEKLFF. The CDR3 DNA follows: TGCGCCAGCAGCCTTTTAAGGAATGAAAAACTGTTTTTT.

V and J are TRBV11-2 and TRBJ1-1, with a tentative D call TRBD1 (6 bases). Germline assignment: CDR1 SGHAT and CDR2 FQNNGV. Between the trimmed V and J ends, which lost 4 bases and 6 bases, there was a span of 18 bases. The CDR3 spans 15 residues. For the CDR3, the DNA is TGTGCCAGCAGCTCCACTTCGGGGGGGCTCGCTGAAGCTTTCTTT. Translated, it gives CASSSTSGGLAEAFF.

V and J are TRBV19 and TRBJ1-6; TRBD1 matches at 7 bases. The CDR3 runs to 13 residues. V dropped 10 bases and J dropped 8; count of bases not matched to a gene: 8. Germline CDR1 reads LNHDA; CDR2 reads SQIVND (reference sequence). The CDR3 sequence: CATRQGPYSPLHF. CDR3 bases: TGTGCCACAAGACAGGGACCGTATTCACCCCTCCACTTT.

The chain recombines TRBV4-2 with TRBJ2-7; the match to TRBD1 covers 11 bases. This CDR3 has 17 amino acids. V shed 0 bases, J shed 0 bases, and the junction held 4 bases outside the gene matches. The germline gives CDR1 LGHNA, CDR2 YNFKEQ. CDR3 sequence reads: CASSQEWDRGGSYEQYF. CDR3 DNA sequence: TGTGCCAGCAGCCAAGAATGGGACAGGGGGGGCTCCTACGAGCAGTACTTC.

The chain recombines TRBV5-6 with TRBJ2-3; unclear D gene. V gave up 0 bases and J gave up 7 bases, with 18 bases separating them. The V gene's germline CDR1 is SGHDT and CDR2 YYEEEE. This CDR3 region has 16 residues. The CDR3 is CASSLVGYGSTYTQYF. In nucleotides, the CDR3 is TGTGCCAGCAGCTTGGTCGGCTATGGGTCAACATATACGCAGTATTTT.

CDR3 nucleotides: TGCGCCAGCAGCCAACTTCACGGCAGGGGGCTCGGGGGCTACACCTTC. The encoded protein is CASSQLHGRGLGGYTF. The V gene is TRBV4-1, the J gene TRBJ1-2; 8 bases fit TRBD1. The ends lost 2 bases at V and 8 bases at J; junction bases unmatched: 13. The CDR3 is 16 amino acids. The germline V gene encodes CDR1 MGHRA and CDR2 YSYEKL.

The chain recombines TRBV29-1 with TRBJ2-5, with D hard to call. Germline CDR1 SQVTM, CDR2 ANQGSEA. The CDR3 length is 13 residues. Trimming left V 1 base short and J 1 base short, with 7 bases between. The CDR3 reads CSVEVAGQETQYF. The DNA for the CDR3 is TGCAGCGTTGAAGTGGCAGGCCAAGAGACCCAGTACTTC.

The chain links TRBV9 to TRBJ1-1; D call uncertain. The CDR3 consists of 13 residues. The germline gives CDR1 SGDLS, CDR2 YYNGEE. Trimming removed 0 bases from V and 2 bases from J, with 5 bases in between. CDR3 in amino acids: CASSVGDNTEAFF. The CDR3 DNA is TGTGCCAGCAGCGTAGGCGATAACACTGAAGCTTTCTTT.

The chain uses TRBV5-1 and TRBJ2-2; 7 bases are a match to TRBD2. Germline trimming cut 4 bases from V and 5 bases from J; bases unmatched to any gene: 11. Germline V gene sequence: CDR1 SGHRS, CDR2 YFSETQ. The CDR3 totals 16 residues. The CDR3 DNA sequence: TGCGCCAGCAGCCCTGGCGGAGCTAGCGGTACCGGGGAGCTGTTTTTT. Its protein product is CASSPGGASGTGELFF. The complete variable domain, with remaining parts taken from reference TRBV5-1 and TRBJ2-2, reads KAGVTQTPRYLIKTRGQQVTLSCSPISGHRSVSWYQQTPGQGLQFLFEYFSETQRNKGNFPGRFSGRQFSNSRSEMNVSTLELGDSALYLCASSPGGASGTGELFFGEGSRLTVL.